One and the same sample provided the 9 T cell receptor beta chains below, sequenced in a study of T cells in women clearing cervical HPV infection (dated by TCRdb to 2016 to 2019). The library was produced with the immunoSEQ multiplex PCR assay. Sourced from immuneACCESS, this table was stored by TCRdb with only in-frame sequences that have V and J called. A share of the clones is absent; for the studies checked, an unresolved V gene accounts for under half, and the remainder has no known explanation. The sample table holds tens of thousands of clones. The ten largest clones take up under 20% of the sample. Sequencing was carried out using blood buffy coat. These receptor sequences come from a woman aged 18 to 75 with a cervical HPV16 infection that either progressed to CIN3+ or cleared (not recorded which).

As to this clone: The read ends 3 residues shy of where the CDR3 ends; the end is completed using the germline J gene. J is TRBJ2-3 and V is TRBV6-2 or TRBV6-3, with a tentative D call TRBD1 (6 bases). Germline V gene data show CDR1 as MNHEY and CDR2 as SVGEGT. V gave up 4 bases and J gave up 8 bases, with 19 bases separating them. The CDR3 extends over 15 amino acids. This CDR3 is CASSLARGLQSTQYF. CDR3 DNA, as far as it was read: TGTGCCAGCAGTTTAGCGAGGGGGTTGCAGAGTACG.

With respect to this clone: The read ends 3 residues early relative to the CDR3; the germline J gene fills the gap. This chain uses TRBV7-9 with TRBJ2-4; no clear D gene. The CDR3 runs to 13 residues. Trimming pared 6 bases from V and 0 bases from J, leaving 6 bases between. CDR1 and CDR2 (germline): SEHNR, FQNEAQ (reference sequence). CDR3 DNA (partial): TGTGCCAGCAGTCCCCTAGCCAAAAACATT. Translating gives CASSPLAKNI. The CDR3 in full is CASSPLAKNIQYF. The whole variable domain, filled in from reference TRBV7-9 and TRBJ2-4, reads DTGVSQNPRHKITKRGQNVTFRCDPISEHNRLYWYRQTLGQGPEFLTYFQNEAQLEKSRLLSDRFSAERPKGSFSTLEIQRTEQGDSAMYLCASSPLAKNIQYFGAGTRLSVL.

Comments on this clone: The missing CDR3 end, 3 residues past where the read stops, is filled in from the germline J gene. The chain links TRBV19 to TRBJ2-7; 8 nucleotides line up with TRBD1. This CDR3 has 14 residues. The V segment lost 8 bases and the J segment 1 base; nucleotides outside the gene matches: 7. The V gene's germline CDR1 is LNHDA and CDR2 SQIVND (reference sequence). The covered CDR3 bases are TGTGCCAGTTCAGGGGGCGCGGGATCCTACGAG. It codes for CASSGGAGSYE. The full CDR3 protein reads CASSGGAGSYEQYF.

In regard to this clone: The read finishes 3 residues shy of the CDR3 end, and the germline J gene is used to complete it. The V and J genes are TRBV7-2 and TRBJ2-2; D possibly corresponds to TRBD1 (6 bases). Germline V gene sequence: CDR1 SGHTA, CDR2 FQGNSA. The CDR3 totals 14 residues. The CDR3 region is CASSLEQGRTPLFF. The CDR3 DNA, read in part, is TGTGCCAGCAGCTTAGAACAGGGTCGGACACCG. Drawing the rest from reference TRBV7-2 and TRBJ2-2, the complete variable domain is GAGVSQSPSNKVTEKGKDVELRCDPISGHTALYWYRQSLGQGLEFLIYFQGNSAPDKSGLPSDRFSAERTGGSVSTLTIQRTQQEDSAVYLCASSLEQGRTPLFFGEGSRLTVL.

About this clone: The read gets to within 3 residues of the CDR3 end, and the germline J gene fills in the rest. V gene TRBV18 combines with J gene TRBJ2-7, with 9 bases fitting TRBD1. The germline V gene encodes CDR1 KGHSH and CDR2 LQKENI. The V gene end was trimmed by 3 bases and the J gene end by 0 bases; junction bases not matched to a gene: 6. This CDR3 comprises 16 residues. The CDR3 bases that were read are TGTGCCAGCTCACCCCCTACAGGGGGCAGCTCCTACGAG. This encodes CASSPPTGGSSYE. The whole CDR3 sequence is CASSPPTGGSSYEQYF.

Of note for this clone: Coverage ceases 3 residues before the CDR3 finishes, and the germline J gene fills in the end. The chain couples TRBV29-1 to TRBJ2-1; perhaps TRBD1 as D (6 bases). Germline lookup yields CDR1 SQVTM and CDR2 ANQGSEA. The CDR3 contains 12 residues. Trimming removed 8 bases from V and 5 bases from J, with 13 bases in between. Here the CDR3 reads CSYRDMNNEQFF. The part of the CDR3 DNA that was read is TGCAGCTACCGGGACATGAACAATGAG.

About this clone: The observed sequence ends 3 residues before the CDR3 terminus, with the missing tail filled in from the germline J gene. The chain recombines TRBV19 with TRBJ2-1, with 9 bases lining up with TRBD2. Germline lookup yields CDR1 LNHDA and CDR2 SQIVND (reference sequence). The CDR3 spans 19 residues. V was clipped by 1 base and J by 5 bases; unmatched bases: 15. The part of the CDR3 DNA that was read is TGTGCCAGTAGTATAGGCCCCCGGGGGGAAGCGGGAGGCCACAATGAG. Translating it yields CASSIGPRGEAGGHNE. The entire CDR3 protein reads CASSIGPRGEAGGHNEQFF.

On this clone itself: The read stops 3 residues short of the end of the CDR3; the missing end is completed from the germline J gene. The rearrangement uses TRBV7-2 and TRBJ1-5; D gene uncertain. V lost 2 bases and J 2 bases, leaving 10 bases between the germline ends. Germline V gene data show CDR1 as SGHTA and CDR2 as FQGNSA. The CDR3 extends over 15 amino acids. CDR3 sequence reads: CASSLSRMGNQPQHF. CDR3 bases read: TGTGCCAGCAGCTTATCCAGGATGGGCAATCAGCCC.

Notes on this clone: The read ends 3 residues before the CDR3 terminus; that terminus is restored from the germline J gene. This chain joins TRBV7-9 and TRBJ1-2, with D uncertain. V dropped 1 base and J dropped 6 bases, with 9 bases sitting between them. Germline loops: CDR1 SEHNR, CDR2 FQNEAQ (reference sequence). The CDR3 runs 13 residues. The CDR3 here is CASSLEAEDGYTF. Incomplete CDR3 DNA: TGTGCCAGCAGCTTAGAGGCAGAAGATGGC.